These 7 T cell receptor beta chains were all obtained from the same sample, sequenced in a study of cytomegalovirus exposure and HLA in healthy donors. A multiplex PCR was run with 60 Vbeta primers and 13 Jbeta primers. Method: immunoSEQ multiplex PCR; TCRdb's copy keeps in-frame clones and lacks some. Of some 150,000 clones in the sample, approximately 61% were seen once. Sequenced material: PBMCs. Receptors originate from a woman in her thirties or forties in good health and CMV-seronegative.

This clone was seen only a few times. This sequence joins TRBV9 and TRBJ2-2, with D maybe TRBD2 (5 bases). Trimming took off 4 bases at V and 1 base at J, with 11 bases between the two ends. The germline CDR1 and CDR2 sequences are SGDLS and YYNGEE. This CDR3 is 15 amino acids long. CDR3 nucleotide sequence: TGTGCCAGCAGCACTCAGGACTTGAACACCGGGGAGCTGTTTTTT. It is translated as CASSTQDLNTGELFF.

The genes are TRBV2 and TRBJ2-2, with D maybe TRBD2 (6 bases). The germline V gene encodes CDR1 SNHLY and CDR2 FYNNEI. Trimming removed 8 bases at V and 5 bases at J, with 6 bases between. The CDR3 length is 11 residues. CDR3 loop: CASRETGELFF. The CDR3 bases are TGTGCCAGCCGGGAGACCGGGGAGCTGTTTTTT.

The chain couples TRBV6-1 to TRBJ1-1, with a possible D match to TRBD1 (5 bases). Germline loops: CDR1 MNHNS, CDR2 SASEGT. This CDR3 has 13 residues. The V and J ends lost 6 bases and 1 base respectively, with 9 bases between them. CDR3 sequence (DNA): TGTGCCAGCAGGCGAGACAGGAACACTGAAGCTTTCTTT. It specifies CASRRDRNTEAFF.

This clone appeared a single time. CDR3 sequence reads: CASSLDGGQVGPLHF. CDR3 bases: TGTGCCAGCAGCTTAGACGGCGGACAGGTGGGTCCCCTCCACTTT. The chain employs TRBV11-2 and TRBJ1-6; 7 bases map to TRBD1. CDR3 size: 15 residues. J lost 13 bases, V lost 0 bases, and 9 bases had no gene match. Germline V CDR1 and CDR2: SGHAT, FQNNGV.

The V call is TRBV4-1, the J call TRBJ2-7; a weak D match, TRBD2 (5 bases). V was shortened by 1 base and J by 5 bases, with 9 bases between the two germline ends. The germline V gene has CDR1 MGHRA and CDR2 YSYEKL. The CDR3 has 13 residues. Here the CDR3 reads CASSQGGENEQYF. CDR3 coding DNA: TGCGCCAGCAGCCAAGGTGGGGAGAACGAGCAGTACTTC.

This clone has just a few counts. J is TRBJ1-4 and V is TRBV6-1; D is unresolved. Trimming cost V 5 bases and J 5 bases, with 12 bases left between them. This CDR3 has 14 residues. Germline lookup yields CDR1 MNHNS and CDR2 SASEGT. The CDR3: CASSTATENEKLFF. In DNA, the CDR3 is TGTGCCAGCAGTACGGCTACAGAGAATGAAAAACTGTTTTTT.

This clone appeared a single time. The chain links TRBV6-5 to TRBJ1-1, with D possibly being TRBD1 (6 bases). CDR3 length equals 14 residues. V dropped 2 bases and J dropped 0 bases, with 7 bases sitting between them. The germline V gene has CDR1 MNHEY and CDR2 SVGAGI. The chain's CDR3 is CASSYGGLNTEAFF. The CDR3 DNA reads as TGTGCCAGCAGTTACGGGGGCTTGAACACTGAAGCTTTCTTT.